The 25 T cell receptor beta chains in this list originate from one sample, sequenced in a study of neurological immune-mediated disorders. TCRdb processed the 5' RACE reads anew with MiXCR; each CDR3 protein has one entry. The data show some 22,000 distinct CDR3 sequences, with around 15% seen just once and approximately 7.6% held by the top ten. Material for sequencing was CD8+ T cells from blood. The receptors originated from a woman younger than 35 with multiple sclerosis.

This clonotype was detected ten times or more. The CDR3: CAISESTPGETDQPQHF. The CDR3 DNA reads as TGTGCCATCAGTGAGTCGACGCCAGGGGAGACCGATCAGCCCCAGCATTTT. The V gene is TRBV10-3, the J gene TRBJ1-5, with a possible D match to TRBD1 (6 bases). CDR1 and CDR2 from the germline V gene are ENHRY and SYGVKD. The V gene lost 0 bases and the J gene lost 5 bases, with 17 bases spanning the gap. This CDR3 has 17 residues.

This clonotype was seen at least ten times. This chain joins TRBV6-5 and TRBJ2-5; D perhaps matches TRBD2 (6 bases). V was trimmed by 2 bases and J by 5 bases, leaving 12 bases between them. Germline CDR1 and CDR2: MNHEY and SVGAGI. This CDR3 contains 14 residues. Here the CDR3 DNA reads TGTGCCAGCAGTTACGGGTCGGGAGAGGAGACCCAGTACTTC. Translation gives CASSYGSGEETQYF.

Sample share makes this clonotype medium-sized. In DNA form, the CDR3 reads TGTGCCAGCAGCAACAACAGGAGAAACACTGAAGCTTTCTTT. It specifies CASSNNRRNTEAFF. The chain couples TRBV7-6 to TRBJ1-1; D possibly corresponds to TRBD1 (5 bases). Trimming took off 5 bases at V and 2 bases at J, with 12 bases between the two ends. The CDR3 consists of 14 residues. CDR1 and CDR2 from the germline V gene are SGHVS and FNYEAQ.

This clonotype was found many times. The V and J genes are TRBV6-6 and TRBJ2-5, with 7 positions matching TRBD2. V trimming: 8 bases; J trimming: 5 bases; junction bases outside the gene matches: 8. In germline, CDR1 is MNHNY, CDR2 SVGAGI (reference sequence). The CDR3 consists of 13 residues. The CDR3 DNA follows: TGTGCCAGCTGCCTTGGGGGAGGGGAGACCCAGTACTTC. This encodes CASCLGGGETQYF.

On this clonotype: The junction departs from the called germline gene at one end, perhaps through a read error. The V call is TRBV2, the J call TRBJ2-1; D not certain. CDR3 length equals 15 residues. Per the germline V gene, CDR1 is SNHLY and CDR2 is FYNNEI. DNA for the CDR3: TGTGCCAGCAGTAAGACCCTAAAGGGCCACAATGAGCAATTCTTC. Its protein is CASSKTLKGHNEQFF.

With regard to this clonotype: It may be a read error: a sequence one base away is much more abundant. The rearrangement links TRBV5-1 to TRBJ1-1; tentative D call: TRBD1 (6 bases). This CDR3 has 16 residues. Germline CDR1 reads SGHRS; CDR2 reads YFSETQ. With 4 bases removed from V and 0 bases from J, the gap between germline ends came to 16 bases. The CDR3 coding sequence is TGCGCCAGCAGCCCCACCGGGACAAGATTGAACACTGAAGCTTTCTTT. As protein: CASSPTGTRLNTEAFF.

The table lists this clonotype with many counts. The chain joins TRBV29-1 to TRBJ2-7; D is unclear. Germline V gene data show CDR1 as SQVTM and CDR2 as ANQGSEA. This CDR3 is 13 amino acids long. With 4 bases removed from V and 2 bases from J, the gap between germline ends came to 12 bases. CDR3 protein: CSVVSGPAYEQYV. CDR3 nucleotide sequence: TGCAGCGTTGTATCCGGCCCTGCCTACGAGCAGTACGTC.

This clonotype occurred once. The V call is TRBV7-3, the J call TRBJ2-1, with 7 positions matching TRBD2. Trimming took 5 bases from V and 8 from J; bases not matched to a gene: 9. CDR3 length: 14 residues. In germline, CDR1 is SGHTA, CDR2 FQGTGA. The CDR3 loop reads CASSPTGGEDEQFF. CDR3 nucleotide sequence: TGTGCCAGCAGCCCCACGGGGGGTGAGGATGAGCAGTTCTTC.

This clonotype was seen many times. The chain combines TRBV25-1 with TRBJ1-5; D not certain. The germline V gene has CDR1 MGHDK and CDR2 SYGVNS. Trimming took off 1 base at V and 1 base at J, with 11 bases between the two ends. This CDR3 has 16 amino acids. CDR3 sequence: CASSEFLAGSNQPQHF. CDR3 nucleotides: TGTGCCAGCAGTGAATTCTTGGCAGGAAGCAATCAGCCCCAGCATTTT.

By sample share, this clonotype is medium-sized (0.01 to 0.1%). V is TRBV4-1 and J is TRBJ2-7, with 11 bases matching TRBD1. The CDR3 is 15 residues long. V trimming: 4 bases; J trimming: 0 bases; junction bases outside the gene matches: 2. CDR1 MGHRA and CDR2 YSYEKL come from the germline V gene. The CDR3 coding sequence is TGCGCCAGCAGCCTTGGGACAGGGGGCTCCTACGAGCAGTACTTC. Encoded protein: CASSLGTGGSYEQYF.

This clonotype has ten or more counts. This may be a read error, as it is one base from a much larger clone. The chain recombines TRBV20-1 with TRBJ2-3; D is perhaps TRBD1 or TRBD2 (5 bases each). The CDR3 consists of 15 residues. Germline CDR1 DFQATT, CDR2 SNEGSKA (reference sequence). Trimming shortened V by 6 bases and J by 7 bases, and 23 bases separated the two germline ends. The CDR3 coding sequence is TGCAGTGCCCGCGCCTGGCCCAAATGGGGGTATACGCAGTATTTT. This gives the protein CSARAWPKWGYTQYF.

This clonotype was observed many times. The CDR3 loop reads CASSYSRTQSYEQYV. CDR3 in DNA: TGTGCCAGCAGTTACTCCAGGACACAAAGCTACGAGCAGTACGTC. The genes are TRBV6-2 or TRBV6-3 and TRBJ2-7, with D perhaps matching TRBD1 (5 bases). V gave up 0 bases and J gave up 3 bases, with 12 bases separating them. Germline CDR1 reads MNHEY; CDR2 reads SVGEGT. The CDR3 has 15 amino acids.

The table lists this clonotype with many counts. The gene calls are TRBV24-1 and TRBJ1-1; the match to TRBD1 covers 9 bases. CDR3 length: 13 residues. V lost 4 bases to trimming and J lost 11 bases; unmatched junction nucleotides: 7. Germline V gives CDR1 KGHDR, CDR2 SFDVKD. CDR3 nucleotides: TGTGCCACCAGTGACACAGGGGGCCGCGGGGCTTTCTTT. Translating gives CATSDTGGRGAFF.

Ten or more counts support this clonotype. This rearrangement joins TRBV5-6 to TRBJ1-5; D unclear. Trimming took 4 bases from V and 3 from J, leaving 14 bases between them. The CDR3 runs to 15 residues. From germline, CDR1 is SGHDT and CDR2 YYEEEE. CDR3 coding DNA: TGTGCCAGCAGCCGCCTGGGAAGGGCCAATCAGCCCCAGCATTTT. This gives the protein CASSRLGRANQPQHF.

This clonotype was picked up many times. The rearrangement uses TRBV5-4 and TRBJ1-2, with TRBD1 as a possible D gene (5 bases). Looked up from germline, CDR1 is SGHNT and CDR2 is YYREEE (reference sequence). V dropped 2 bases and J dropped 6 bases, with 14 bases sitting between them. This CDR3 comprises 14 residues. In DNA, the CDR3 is TGTGCCAGCAGCTTTTCGGGGGGAGGAGATGGCTACACCTTC. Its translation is CASSFSGGGDGYTF.

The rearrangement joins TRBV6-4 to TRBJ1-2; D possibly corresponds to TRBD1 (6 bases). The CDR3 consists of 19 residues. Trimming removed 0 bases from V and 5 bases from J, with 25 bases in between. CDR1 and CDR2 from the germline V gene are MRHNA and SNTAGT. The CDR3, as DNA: TGTGCCAGCAGTGACTCGGCTCGGGGGCGGGGGCCAGGGCGGTATGGCTACACCTTC. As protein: CASSDSARGRGPGRYGYTF.

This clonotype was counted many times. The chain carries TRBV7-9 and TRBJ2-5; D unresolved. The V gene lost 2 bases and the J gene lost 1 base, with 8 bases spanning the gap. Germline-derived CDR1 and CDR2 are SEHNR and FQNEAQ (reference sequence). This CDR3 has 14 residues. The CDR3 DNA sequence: TGTGCCAGCAGCTTACCGGGCCTCCAAGAGACCCAGTACTTC. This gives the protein CASSLPGLQETQYF.

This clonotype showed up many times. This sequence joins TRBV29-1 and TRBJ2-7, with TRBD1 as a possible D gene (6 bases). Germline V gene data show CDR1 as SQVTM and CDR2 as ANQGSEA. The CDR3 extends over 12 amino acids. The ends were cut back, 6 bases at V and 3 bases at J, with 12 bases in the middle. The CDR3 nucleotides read TGCAGCGTGGACAGCCCTAACTACGAGCAGTACTTC. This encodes CSVDSPNYEQYF.

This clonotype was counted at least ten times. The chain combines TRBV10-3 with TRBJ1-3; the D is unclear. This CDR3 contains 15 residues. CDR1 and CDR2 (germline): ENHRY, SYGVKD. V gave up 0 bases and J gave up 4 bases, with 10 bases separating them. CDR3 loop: CAISESIGIGNTIYF. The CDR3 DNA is TGTGCCATCAGTGAGTCGATTGGGATAGGAAACACCATATATTTT.

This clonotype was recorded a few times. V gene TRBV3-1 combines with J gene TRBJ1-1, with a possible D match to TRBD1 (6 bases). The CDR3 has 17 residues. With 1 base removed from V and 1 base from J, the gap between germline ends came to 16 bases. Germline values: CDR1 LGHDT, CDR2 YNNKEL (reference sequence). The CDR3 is CASSQVVRGGRNTEAFF. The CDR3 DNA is TGTGCCAGCAGCCAAGTAGTGCGGGGGGGGCGGAACACTGAAGCTTTCTTT.

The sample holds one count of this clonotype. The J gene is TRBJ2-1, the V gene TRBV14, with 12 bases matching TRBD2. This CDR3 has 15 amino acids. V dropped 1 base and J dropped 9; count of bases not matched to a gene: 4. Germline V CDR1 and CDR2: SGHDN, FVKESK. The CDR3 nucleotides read TGTGCCAGCAGCCAAGTCTCTAGCGGGAGGGGTGAGCAGTTCTTC. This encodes CASSQVSSGRGEQFF.

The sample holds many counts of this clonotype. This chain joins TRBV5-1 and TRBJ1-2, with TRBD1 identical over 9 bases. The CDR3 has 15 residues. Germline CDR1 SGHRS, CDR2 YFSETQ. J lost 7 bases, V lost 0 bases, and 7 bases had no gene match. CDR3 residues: CASSLGSGTGFGYTF. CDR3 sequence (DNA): TGCGCCAGCAGCTTGGGATCCGGGACAGGGTTTGGCTACACCTTC.

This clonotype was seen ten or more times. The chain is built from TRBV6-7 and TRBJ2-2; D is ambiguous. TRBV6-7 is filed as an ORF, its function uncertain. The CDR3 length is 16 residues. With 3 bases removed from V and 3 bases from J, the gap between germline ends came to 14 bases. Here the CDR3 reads CASSYTSPGYTGELFF. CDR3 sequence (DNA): TGTGCCAGCAGTTATACGTCTCCGGGCTACACCGGGGAGCTGTTTTTT.

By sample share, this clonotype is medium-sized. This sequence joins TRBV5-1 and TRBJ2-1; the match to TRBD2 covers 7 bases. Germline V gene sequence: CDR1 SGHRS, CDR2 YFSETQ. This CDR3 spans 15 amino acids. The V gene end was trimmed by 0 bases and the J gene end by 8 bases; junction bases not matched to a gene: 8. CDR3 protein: CASSLGGRAIDEQFF. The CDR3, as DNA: TGCGCCAGCAGCTTGGGAGGGAGGGCCATCGATGAGCAGTTCTTC.

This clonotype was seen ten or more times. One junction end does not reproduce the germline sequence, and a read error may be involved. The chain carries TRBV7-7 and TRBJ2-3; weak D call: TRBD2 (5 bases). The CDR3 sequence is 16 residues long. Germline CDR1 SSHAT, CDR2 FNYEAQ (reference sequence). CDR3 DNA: TGTGCTAGCAGCTTAGGCCCTGCTAGCCGAACAGATACGCAGTATTTT. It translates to CASSLGPASRTDTQYF.